These 10 T cell receptor beta chains share one sample of origin, sequenced in a study of blood T cell repertoires in COVID-19. The method was immunoSEQ multiplex PCR; TCRdb's version includes in-frame clones alone and lacks a portion of them. The sample holds 90,000 to 100,000 clones, less than 95% seen once. Sequencing used peripheral blood. The receptors derive from a man aged 50 to 60 with acute or convalescent COVID-19.

This clone was recorded only once. This sequence joins TRBV27 and TRBJ1-2; D is possibly TRBD1 (6 bases). The CDR3 runs to 15 residues. Germline V gene sequence: CDR1 MNHEY, CDR2 SMNVEV (reference sequence). V was pared by 1 base and J by 4 bases, with 13 bases between. The CDR3 reads CASSLLGAGSYGYTF. The DNA of the CDR3 is TGTGCCAGCAGTTTATTGGGGGCAGGGAGCTATGGCTACACCTTC.

The chain employs TRBV25-1 and TRBJ1-5; no reliable D call. Germline CDR1 MGHDK, CDR2 SYGVNS. The ends were cut back, 1 base at V and 7 bases at J, with 14 bases in the middle. The CDR3 length is 15 residues. The DNA for the CDR3 is TGTGCCAGCAGTGAATCGGGAGGAGTAGGACAGCCCCAGCATTTT. Protein sequence: CASSESGGVGQPQHF.

The chain employs TRBV5-1 and TRBJ2-2; no definite D call. This CDR3 is built from 13 residues. Germline V gene data show CDR1 as SGHRS and CDR2 as YFSETQ. V was clipped by 2 bases and J by 5 bases, with 7 bases between them. The CDR3 DNA sequence: TGCGCCAGCAGCTTAATCGTTACCGGGGAGCTGTTTTTT. Residues: CASSLIVTGELFF.

Points on this clone: This same CDR3 is encoded by further DNA sequences in the sample. This chain joins TRBV6-5 and TRBJ2-7; D gene unclear. Trimming took off 2 bases at V and 0 bases at J, with 5 bases between the two ends. Germline assignment: CDR1 MNHEY and CDR2 SVGAGI. The CDR3 loop spans 13 amino acids. The CDR3 DNA sequence: TGTGCCAGCAGTTACGGGCTCTCCTACGAGCAGTACTTC. It encodes CASSYGLSYEQYF.

J is TRBJ2-2 and V is TRBV19; 14 bases match TRBD2. The CDR3 sequence is 21 residues long. CDR1 and CDR2 (germline): LNHDA, SQIVND (reference sequence). J was trimmed by 5 bases and V by 0 bases; bases with no gene match: 14. CDR3: CASSIDRPTSGRAYRTGELFF. CDR3 DNA sequence: TGTGCCAGTAGTATAGATCGCCCGACTAGCGGGAGGGCCTATCGGACCGGGGAGCTGTTTTTT.

The chain couples TRBV27 to TRBJ2-3; D call uncertain. Trimming shortened V by 4 bases and J by 4 bases, and 9 bases separated the two germline ends. CDR1 and CDR2 from the germline V gene are MNHEY and SMNVEV (reference sequence). CDR3 length equals 13 residues. DNA for the CDR3: TGTGCCAGCAGTTCGTTCCCCGCAGATACGCAGTATTTT. Protein product: CASSSFPADTQYF.

This chain connects TRBV11-2 to TRBJ2-3; 7 positions agree with TRBD1. The CDR3 covers 16 residues. Looked up from germline, CDR1 is SGHAT and CDR2 is FQNNGV. Germline trimming cut 3 bases from V and 5 bases from J; bases unmatched to any gene: 11. The CDR3 DNA reads as TGTGCCAGCAGCTTCCGACAGGGCCCTAAACTAGATACGCAGTATTTT. Protein sequence: CASSFRQGPKLDTQYF.

The rearrangement uses TRBV5-1 and TRBJ2-7; 9 bases match TRBD2. CDR3 length: 16 amino acids. Germline values: CDR1 SGHRS, CDR2 YFSETQ. The V segment lost 4 bases and the J segment 3 bases; nucleotides outside the gene matches: 11. Written as DNA, the CDR3 is TGCGCCAGCAGCCTTGTAGCGGGAGCCGGGAACTACGAGCAGTACTTC. The encoded protein is CASSLVAGAGNYEQYF.

The chain uses TRBV9 and TRBJ2-2, with a possible D match to TRBD1 (5 bases). V lost 5 bases to trimming and J lost 1 base, with 6 bases between them. This CDR3 is built from 13 residues. CDR1 and CDR2 from the germline V gene are SGDLS and YYNGEE. The CDR3: CASRDRNTGELFF. The DNA for the CDR3 is TGTGCCAGCAGAGACAGGAACACCGGGGAGCTGTTTTTT.

The chain joins TRBV11-3 to TRBJ1-6; D remains ambiguous. The CDR3 is made up of 13 amino acids. Trimming took 0 bases from V and 6 from J, leaving 3 bases between them. CDR1 is SGHNT and CDR2 is YENEEA in the germline V gene. DNA for the CDR3: TGTGCCAGCAGCTTAGATCGTAATTCACCCCTCCACTTT. This sequence encodes CASSLDRNSPLHF.